This note documents a single T cell receptor beta chain sequence. What it recognizes is unknown. The DNA ends 3 residues before the CDR3 does, and the rest of the CDR3 is filled in from the germline J gene. Produced via immunoSEQ multiplex PCR; TCRdb's table is partial and in-frame only. The listing records more than 30,000 clones. Unmatched junction bases numbered 5, after V lost 4 bases and J lost 2 bases. The germline V gene has CDR1 SGHVS and CDR2 FQNEAQ. This CDR3 has 15 residues. The data derive from a study of Tregs in tolerant kidney transplant recipients. The overall study: Mixed chimerism was transient after nonmyeloablative marrow transplants from related graft donors.

Study findings and constraints: The most relevant donor-specific Treg TCRbeta repertoire apparently came from expansion with activated donor B cells.

This receptor was taken from a human donor who received a combined kidney and bone marrow transplant. This specimen was CD8+ T cells from blood, taken before the transplant. The rearrangement joins TRBV7-8 to TRBJ2-1, with 7 bases fitting TRBD1. CDR3 sequence: CASSSGTDPYNEQFF. Partial CDR3 DNA: TGTGCCAGCAGCTCCGGGACAGACCCCTACAATGAG.